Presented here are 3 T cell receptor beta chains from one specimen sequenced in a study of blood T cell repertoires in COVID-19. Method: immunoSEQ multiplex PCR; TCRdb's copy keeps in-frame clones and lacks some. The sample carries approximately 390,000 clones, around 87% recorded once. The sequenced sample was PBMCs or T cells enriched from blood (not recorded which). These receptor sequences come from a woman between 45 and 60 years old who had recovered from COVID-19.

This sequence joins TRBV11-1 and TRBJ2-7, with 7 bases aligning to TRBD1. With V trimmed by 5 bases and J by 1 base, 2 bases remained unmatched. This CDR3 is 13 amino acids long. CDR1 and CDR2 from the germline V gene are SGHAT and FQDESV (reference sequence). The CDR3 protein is CASSRDSSYEQYF. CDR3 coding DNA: TGTGCCAGCAGCAGGGACAGTTCCTACGAGCAGTACTTC. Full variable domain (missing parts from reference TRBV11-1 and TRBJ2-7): EAEVAQSPRYKITEKSQAVAFWCDPISGHATLYWYRQILGQGPELLVQFQDESVVDDSQLPKDRFSAERLKGVDSTLKIQPAELGDSAMYLCASSRDSSYEQYFGPGTRLTVT.

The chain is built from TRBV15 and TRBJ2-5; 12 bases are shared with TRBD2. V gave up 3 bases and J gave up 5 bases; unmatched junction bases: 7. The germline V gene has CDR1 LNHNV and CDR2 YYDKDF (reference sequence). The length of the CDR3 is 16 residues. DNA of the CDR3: TGTGCCACCAGCAGCATACTAGCGGGGGGTTCGGAGACCCAGTACTTC. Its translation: CATSSILAGGSETQYF.

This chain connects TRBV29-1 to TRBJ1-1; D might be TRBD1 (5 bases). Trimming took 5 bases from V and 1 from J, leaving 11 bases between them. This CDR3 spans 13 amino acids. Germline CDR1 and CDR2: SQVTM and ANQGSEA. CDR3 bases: TGCAGCGTTCGGGCAGGGCAGAACACTGAAGCTTTCTTT. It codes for CSVRAGQNTEAFF.